One sample yielded the 21 T cell receptor beta chains listed below, sequenced in a study of blood T cell repertoires in COVID-19 (dated by TCRdb to the early 2020s). The library relied on the immunoSEQ multiplex PCR assay. What TCRdb holds here is the immuneACCESS table cut down to in-frame rearrangements. Part of the clones is not present; checked against another copy, under half of the missing clones reflect an unresolved V gene, and the others are unexplained. For this sample there are fewer than 200,000 clones; approximately 87% appear just once. The ten largest make up 4.4% of the sample. What was sequenced was PBMCs or T cells enriched from blood (not recorded which). These receptors were taken from a woman aged 45-59 years who had recovered from COVID-19.

The chain combines TRBV6-5 with TRBJ1-5; 8 bases are a match to TRBD1. Trimming took 7 bases from V and 3 from J; bases not matched to a gene: 8. The V gene's germline CDR1 is MNHEY and CDR2 SVGAGI. This CDR3 has 15 amino acids. For the CDR3, the DNA is TGTGCCAGCATCCGGGACAGGTTTAACAATCAGCCCCAGCATTTT. It codes for CASIRDRFNNQPQHF.

In this sample, this clone turned up a few times. The chain has TRBV14 and TRBJ2-3, with 11 bases identical to TRBD2. V gave up 1 base and J gave up 4 bases; unmatched junction bases: 4. The CDR3 is made up of 16 amino acids. CDR1 is SGHDN and CDR2 is FVKESK in the germline V gene. This CDR3 is CASSQVSSGGADTQYF. The CDR3 coding sequence is TGTGCCAGCAGCCAAGTCAGTAGCGGGGGGGCAGATACGCAGTATTTT.

V gene TRBV27 combines with J gene TRBJ2-2; 7 nucleotides align to TRBD1. This CDR3 is 15 amino acids long. Per the germline V gene, CDR1 is MNHEY and CDR2 is SMNVEV (reference sequence). V shed 6 bases, J shed 6 bases, and the junction held 10 bases outside the gene matches. This CDR3 is CASRPGQRTAGELFF. CDR3 sequence (DNA): TGTGCCAGCAGGCCGGGACAGAGAACTGCCGGGGAGCTGTTTTTT.

V usage is TRBV28 and J usage is TRBJ1-4, with 10 nucleotides matching TRBD1. Per germline, CDR1 MDHEN and CDR2 SYDVKM. The V gene end was trimmed by 3 bases and the J gene end by 4 bases; junction bases not matched to a gene: 2. The CDR3 covers 15 residues. CDR3 in amino acids: CASSFGTGVNEKLFF. In DNA form, the CDR3 reads TGTGCCAGCAGTTTCGGGACAGGGGTTAATGAAAAACTGTTTTTT.

The chain couples TRBV11-2 to TRBJ2-5; tentatively, D is TRBD2 (7 bases). V lost 8 bases and J lost 3, with 16 bases in between. The V gene's germline CDR1 is SGHAT and CDR2 FQNNGV. The CDR3 is 14 amino acids. CDR3 nucleotide sequence: TGTGCCAGCCTTATGAGGGGGGGGGAAGAGACCCAGTACTTC. As protein: CASLMRGGEETQYF.

The CDR3, as DNA: TGTGCCAGCAGCGTAGGAGCAACCATTGCAACTAATGAAAAACTGTTTTTT. As protein: CASSVGATIATNEKLFF. The rearrangement joins TRBV9 to TRBJ1-4; D is undetermined. This CDR3 contains 17 residues. CDR1 and CDR2 from the germline V gene are SGDLS and YYNGEE. V was clipped by 0 bases and J by 0 bases, with 12 bases between them.

The chain couples TRBV2 to TRBJ1-2; D remains ambiguous. CDR3 length: 17 amino acids. V lost 5 bases to trimming and J lost 4 bases, with 23 bases between them. Germline loops: CDR1 SNHLY, CDR2 FYNNEI. The chain's CDR3 is CASSLSSSYLLPYGYTF. CDR3 nucleotide sequence: TGTGCCAGCAGTTTGTCCTCAAGTTACCTACTACCCTATGGCTACACCTTC.

This chain joins TRBV7-9 and TRBJ2-1; 12 bases match TRBD2. The V and J ends lost 5 bases and 6 bases, in that order; junction bases with no gene match: 11. CDR1 SEHNR and CDR2 FQNEAQ come from the germline V gene (reference sequence). CDR3 length: 17 amino acids. CDR3 in amino acids: CASSPGRLAGDGNEQFF. The CDR3 DNA reads TGTGCCAGCAGCCCAGGGAGACTAGCGGGAGATGGCAATGAGCAGTTCTTC.

This clone appeared a few times. The gene calls are TRBV7-2 and TRBJ1-6, with TRBD1 matching 7 bases. The V and J ends lost 5 bases and 15 bases, in that order; junction bases with no gene match: 7. Germline CDR1 and CDR2: SGHTA and FQGNSA. The CDR3 sequence is 12 residues long. CDR3 DNA sequence: TGTGCCAGCAGCCCGGGACAGCTGATCCTCCACTTT. Its protein is CASSPGQLILHF.

The chain is built from TRBV6-6 and TRBJ1-1; perhaps TRBD1 as D (5 bases). The CDR3 totals 11 residues. Germline V gives CDR1 MNHNY, CDR2 SVGAGI (reference sequence). V was pared by 8 bases and J by 6 bases, with 10 bases between. The CDR3 DNA follows: TGTGCCAGCGCGGGGGAAGCTGAAGCTTTCTTT. The encoded protein is CASAGEAEAFF.

The chain is built from TRBV5-6 and TRBJ2-3; tentative D call: TRBD2 (6 bases). Germline V gives CDR1 SGHDT, CDR2 YYEEEE. CDR3 length: 17 residues. The ends were cut back, 0 bases at V and 0 bases at J, with 14 bases in the middle. The DNA of the CDR3 is TGTGCCAGCAGCTTGGAGGCGGGGCTATCTAGCACAGATACGCAGTATTTT. As protein: CASSLEAGLSSTDTQYF.

In this sample, this clone turned up a few times. V is TRBV11-2 and J is TRBJ1-3, with 7 bases matching TRBD1. With 7 bases clipped from V and 0 bases from J, the junction kept 6 bases outside the gene matches. The CDR3 consists of 15 residues. Looked up from germline, CDR1 is SGHAT and CDR2 is FQNNGV. CDR3 DNA sequence: TGTGCCAGCACCCTAGACAGGGCCTCTGGAAACACCATATATTTT. It specifies CASTLDRASGNTIYF.

The chain links TRBV3-1 (or the pseudogene TRBV3-2) to TRBJ1-1; 8 bases map to TRBD1. The CDR3 length is 16 residues. Trimming took 4 bases from V and 1 from J; bases not matched to a gene: 8. Germline V gene sequence: CDR1 LGHDT, CDR2 YNNKEL (reference sequence). The CDR3 bases are TGTGCCAGCAGCCTAAAGACAGGGGCCCGGAACACTGAAGCTTTCTTT. Translating it yields CASSLKTGARNTEAFF.

The J gene is TRBJ1-3, the V gene TRBV18, with TRBD1 matching over 8 bases. Germline CDR1 KGHSH, CDR2 LQKENI. The CDR3 length is 16 residues. The V segment lost 2 bases and the J segment 0 bases; nucleotides outside the gene matches: 3. The CDR3 DNA is TGTGCCAGCTCACCAGGGACAGGATTCTCTGGAAACACCATATATTTT. This codes for CASSPGTGFSGNTIYF. The full variable domain, in which reference TRBV18 and TRBJ1-3 provide the parts outside the CDR3, is NAGVMQNPRHLVRRRGQEARLRCSPMKGHSHVYWYRQLPEEGLKFMVYLQKENIIDESGMPKERFSAEFPKEGPSILRIQQVVRGDSAAYFCASSPGTGFSGNTIYFGEGSWLTVV.

V usage is TRBV28 and J usage is TRBJ1-1; TRBD1 might be the D (5 bases). V lost 2 bases and J lost 3, with 16 bases in between. The length of the CDR3 is 16 residues. The V gene's germline CDR1 is MDHEN and CDR2 SYDVKM. The CDR3 loop reads CASSLGAAGEYTEAFF. In DNA, the CDR3 is TGTGCCAGCAGTTTAGGCGCGGCGGGGGAGTACACTGAAGCTTTCTTT.

The chain uses TRBV7-8 and TRBJ1-1, with D perhaps TRBD1 (6 bases). CDR3 length equals 13 residues. The germline V and J ends were trimmed by 4 bases and 6 bases, with 12 bases remaining between them. Germline lookup yields CDR1 SGHVS and CDR2 FQNEAQ. The CDR3 loop is CASSSKQGSEAFF. In DNA form, the CDR3 reads TGTGCCAGCAGCTCCAAACAGGGTTCTGAAGCTTTCTTT.

The chain recombines TRBV11-3 with TRBJ2-1, with D possibly matching TRBD2 (5 bases). The CDR3 has 16 residues. The V gene's germline CDR1 is SGHNT and CDR2 YENEEA. The ends were cut back, 5 bases at V and 0 bases at J, with 14 bases in the middle. The CDR3 bases are TGTGCCAGCAGCCCCCAGCGGAGAAGCTCCTACAATGAGCAGTTCTTC. Its protein is CASSPQRRSSYNEQFF.

The chain carries TRBV5-1 and TRBJ2-3; 12 bases align to TRBD2. The V segment lost 3 bases and the J segment 0 bases; nucleotides outside the gene matches: 8. CDR1 is SGHRS and CDR2 is YFSETQ in the germline V gene. CDR3 length equals 18 residues. The DNA for the CDR3 is TGCGCCAGCAGCTGGTCTAGCGGGGGGGATCTCAGCACAGATACGCAGTATTTT. Protein: CASSWSSGGDLSTDTQYF. The full variable domain, rest sourced from reference TRBV5-1 and TRBJ2-3, is KAGVTQTPRYLIKTRGQQVTLSCSPISGHRSVSWYQQTPGQGLQFLFEYFSETQRNKGNFPGRFSGRQFSNSRSEMNVSTLELGDSALYLCASSWSSGGDLSTDTQYFGPGTRLTVL.

This chain joins TRBV7-2 and TRBJ1-2; D gene ambiguous. This CDR3 region has 12 residues. V lost 5 bases, J lost 1 base, and 5 bases lay in between. CDR1 and CDR2 from the germline V gene are SGHTA and FQGNSA. This chain's CDR3 is CASSPNNYGYTF. CDR3 bases: TGTGCCAGCAGCCCAAATAACTATGGCTACACCTTC.

V gene TRBV5-5 combines with J gene TRBJ1-4, with 7 positions matching TRBD1. Looked up from germline, CDR1 is SGHKS and CDR2 is YYEKEE (reference sequence). The CDR3 sequence is 14 residues long. The ends lost 4 bases at V and 7 bases at J; junction bases unmatched: 7. CDR3 amino acids: CASSPTGYAEKLFF. The DNA for the CDR3 is TGTGCCAGCAGCCCGACAGGGTATGCTGAAAAACTGTTTTTT.

The rearrangement joins TRBV7-8 to TRBJ1-2; D might be TRBD1 (5 bases). CDR3 size: 16 residues. Trimming stripped 1 base from V and 0 bases from J, with 12 bases between. The germline gives CDR1 SGHVS, CDR2 FQNEAQ. In nucleotides, the CDR3 is TGTGCCAGCAGCTTAGGCCCCACAGGCCCTAACTATGGCTACACCTTC. Protein product: CASSLGPTGPNYGYTF.